The 12 T cell receptor beta chains below were found in one sample sequenced in a study of PD-1 blockade in classical Hodgkin lymphoma. Measured with immunoSEQ multiplex PCR; TCRdb has only the in-frame clones, and not every one. The table lists around 150,000 clones, approximately 72% of them singletons, with roughly 8.4% in the top ten. Every patient had relapsed following autologous stem cell transplantation, and cohorts differed in brentuximab vedotin exposure. The sequenced sample was peripheral blood mononuclear cells (PBMCs), obtained before the second cycle of nivolumab. These receptor sequences come from a human donor with classical Hodgkin lymphoma.

This clone was observed a handful of times. The chain employs TRBV7-7 and TRBJ2-1; weak D call: TRBD2 (5 bases). Germline loops: CDR1 SSHAT, CDR2 FNYEAQ (reference sequence). The CDR3 contains 13 residues. CDR3 protein: CASAQEWGNEQFF. The CDR3 nucleotides read TGTGCTAGCGCCCAGGAGTGGGGCAATGAGCAGTTCTTC.

V and J are TRBV6-5 and TRBJ2-7; 11 bases align to TRBD2. Germline CDR1 and CDR2: MNHEY and SVGAGI. The CDR3 totals 15 residues. V gave up 6 bases and J gave up 0 bases; unmatched junction bases: 4. The CDR3 DNA is TGTGCCAGCAGATCTACTAGCGGGAGCTCCTACGAGCAGTACTTC. Translation gives CASRSTSGSSYEQYF.

The chain joins TRBV19 to TRBJ2-7, with 9 bases lining up with TRBD1. The V gene's germline CDR1 is LNHDA and CDR2 SQIVND (reference sequence). This CDR3 is 15 amino acids long. Trimming took 2 bases from V and 5 from J; bases not matched to a gene: 7. The CDR3 DNA is TGTGCCAGTAGTATACGGCGGGACAGGGCGAACGAGCAGTACTTC. This codes for CASSIRRDRANEQYF.

The chain uses TRBV4-1 and TRBJ1-6; 7 nucleotides match TRBD1. The germline V gene encodes CDR1 MGHRA and CDR2 YSYEKL. This CDR3 has 17 amino acids. After removal of 3 bases from V and 6 bases from J, the junction contained 11 bases not matched to a gene. As DNA, the CDR3 is TGCGCCAGCAGCCATAGGACAGGAGGACTTTTTAATTCACCCCTCCACTTT. This gives the protein CASSHRTGGLFNSPLHF.

This chain connects TRBV27 to TRBJ1-6; TRBD1 is a possible D gene (5 bases). CDR1 and CDR2 (germline): MNHEY, SMNVEV (reference sequence). V was pared by 2 bases and J by 11 bases, with 10 bases between. CDR3 length: 13 residues. The CDR3 sequence is CASSLLGLPPLHF. DNA of the CDR3: TGTGCCAGCAGTTTACTGGGGCTGCCACCCCTCCACTTT.

The chain uses TRBV5-1 and TRBJ1-2; D is uncertain. The CDR3 length is 13 residues. Germline-derived CDR1 and CDR2 are SGHRS and YFSETQ. Trimming removed 0 bases at V and 3 bases at J, with 6 bases between. CDR3 DNA sequence: TGCGCCAGCAGCTTGGACGGGGACTATGGCTACACCTTC. Residues: CASSLDGDYGYTF.

The rearrangement links TRBV29-1 to TRBJ2-3; 7 bases map to TRBD2. The V gene's germline CDR1 is SQVTM and CDR2 ANQGSEA. This CDR3 has 13 amino acids. V lost 5 bases and J lost 6; bases outside the gene matches: 8. CDR3 nucleotide sequence: TGCAGCGTTCAGACTAGCCCGATCGATACGCAGTATTTT. Its translation is CSVQTSPIDTQYF.

This chain joins TRBV10-3 and TRBJ1-2; possible D gene TRBD1, 6 bases. V gave up 7 bases and J gave up 6 bases, with 9 bases separating them. The CDR3 runs 11 residues. From germline, CDR1 is ENHRY and CDR2 SYGVKD. CDR3 bases: TGTGCCATCAACAGGGTTGATGGCTACACCTTC. Amino acids: CAINRVDGYTF.

The CDR3 DNA reads as TGTGCCAGCTCACCACAGGGAAGGGACACTGAAGCTTTCTTT. Amino acid sequence: CASSPQGRDTEAFF. This chain connects TRBV18 to TRBJ1-1; D is unclear. Germline loops: CDR1 KGHSH, CDR2 LQKENI. CDR3 size: 14 residues. Trimming took 1 base from V and 3 from J, leaving 9 bases between them.

The chain employs TRBV28 and TRBJ1-5; D not certain. Germline CDR1 is MDHEN and CDR2 is SYDVKM. CDR3 length: 13 residues. Trimming removed 6 bases from V and 6 bases from J, with 12 bases in between. CDR3 bases: TGTGCCAGCAGGAAATTAGCATTTCAGCCCCAGCATTTT. It is translated as CASRKLAFQPQHF. The variable domain in full, completed from reference TRBV28 and TRBJ1-5, reads DVKVTQSSRYLVKRTGEKVFLECVQDMDHENMFWYRQDPGLGLRLIYFSYDVKMKEKGDIPEGYSVSREKKERFSLILESASTNQTSMYLCASRKLAFQPQHFGDGTRLSIL.

The V gene is TRBV7-9, the J gene TRBJ2-1, with D perhaps matching TRBD2 (5 bases). The CDR3 has 14 residues. The germline CDR1 and CDR2 sequences are SEHNR and FQNEAQ (reference sequence). V was clipped by 1 base and J by 2 bases, with 6 bases between them. The CDR3 DNA sequence: TGTGCCAGCAGCTTAGATAGCGCCTACAATGAGCAGTTCTTC. Translation: CASSLDSAYNEQFF. The complete variable domain, with remaining parts taken from reference TRBV7-9 and TRBJ2-1, reads DTGVSQNPRHKITKRGQNVTFRCDPISEHNRLYWYRQTLGQGPEFLTYFQNEAQLEKSRLLSDRFSAERPKGSFSTLEIQRTEQGDSAMYLCASSLDSAYNEQFFGPGTRLTVL.

This clone turned up a few times. The V call is TRBV7-2, the J call TRBJ2-5, with a tentative D call TRBD1 (7 bases). V lost 1 base to trimming and J lost 2 bases, with 14 bases between them. The CDR3 is made up of 16 amino acids. CDR1 is SGHTA, CDR2 FQGNSA, per germline. The CDR3 protein is CASSLVWAGGQETQYF. CDR3 DNA: TGTGCCAGCAGCTTAGTCTGGGCAGGGGGGCAAGAGACCCAGTACTTC.